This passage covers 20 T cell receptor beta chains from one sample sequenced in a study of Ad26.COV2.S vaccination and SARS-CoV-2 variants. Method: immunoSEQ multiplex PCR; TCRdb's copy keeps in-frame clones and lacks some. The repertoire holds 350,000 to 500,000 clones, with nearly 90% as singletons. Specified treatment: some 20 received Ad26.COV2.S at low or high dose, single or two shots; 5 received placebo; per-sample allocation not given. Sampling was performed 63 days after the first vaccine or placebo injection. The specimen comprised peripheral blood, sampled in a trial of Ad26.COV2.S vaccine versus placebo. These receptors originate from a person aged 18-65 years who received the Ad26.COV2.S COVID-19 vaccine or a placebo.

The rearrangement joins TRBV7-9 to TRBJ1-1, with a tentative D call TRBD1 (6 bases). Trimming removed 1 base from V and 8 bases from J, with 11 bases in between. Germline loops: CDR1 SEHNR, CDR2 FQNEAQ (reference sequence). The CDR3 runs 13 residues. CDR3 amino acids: CASSLVIRGEAFF. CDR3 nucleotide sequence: TGTGCCAGCAGCTTAGTAATAAGGGGGGAAGCTTTCTTT.

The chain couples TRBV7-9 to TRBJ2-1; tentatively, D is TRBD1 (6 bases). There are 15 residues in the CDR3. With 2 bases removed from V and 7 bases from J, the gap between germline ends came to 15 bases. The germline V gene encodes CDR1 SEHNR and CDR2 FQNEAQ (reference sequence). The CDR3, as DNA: TGTGCCAGCAGCTTAAGGGGGAACGAGGGGAATGAGCAGTTCTTC. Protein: CASSLRGNEGNEQFF.

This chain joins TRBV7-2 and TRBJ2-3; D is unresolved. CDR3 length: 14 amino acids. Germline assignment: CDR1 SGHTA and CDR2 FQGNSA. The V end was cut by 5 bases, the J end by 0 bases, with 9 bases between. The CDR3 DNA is TGTGCCAGCAGCCCCGGTCCTAGCACAGATACGCAGTATTTT. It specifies CASSPGPSTDTQYF.

Written as DNA, the CDR3 is TGCGCCAGCAGCTTGGTTAGAGCCTCTGGGGCCAACGTCCTGACTTTC. Its protein is CASSLVRASGANVLTF. J is TRBJ2-6 and V is TRBV5-1; D uncertain. The CDR3 has 16 residues. Trimming took off 0 bases at V and 0 bases at J, with 7 bases between the two ends. The germline gives CDR1 SGHRS, CDR2 YFSETQ.

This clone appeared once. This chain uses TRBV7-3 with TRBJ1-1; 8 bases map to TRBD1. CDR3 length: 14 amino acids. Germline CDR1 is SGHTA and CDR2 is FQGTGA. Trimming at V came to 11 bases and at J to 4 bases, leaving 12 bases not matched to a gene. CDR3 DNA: TGTGCCGCTATCCAGGGGGCTAACGTCACTGAAGCTTTCTTT. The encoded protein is CAAIQGANVTEAFF.

The CDR3 here is CATWLAGGLDTQYF. In DNA form, the CDR3 reads TGCGCCACTTGGCTAGCGGGGGGTTTAGATACGCAGTATTTT. V and J are TRBV10-2 and TRBJ2-3; 11 bases line up with TRBD2. The CDR3 is 14 amino acids. V gave up 10 bases and J gave up 5 bases; unmatched junction bases: 8. Germline assignment: CDR1 WSHSY and CDR2 SAAADI.

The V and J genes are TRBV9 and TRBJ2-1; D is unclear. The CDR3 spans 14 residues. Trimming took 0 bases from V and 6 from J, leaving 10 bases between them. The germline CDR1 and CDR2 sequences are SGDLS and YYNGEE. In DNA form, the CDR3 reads TGTGCCAGCAGCGTAGAGGTAGACCTCAATGAGCAGTTCTTC. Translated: CASSVEVDLNEQFF.

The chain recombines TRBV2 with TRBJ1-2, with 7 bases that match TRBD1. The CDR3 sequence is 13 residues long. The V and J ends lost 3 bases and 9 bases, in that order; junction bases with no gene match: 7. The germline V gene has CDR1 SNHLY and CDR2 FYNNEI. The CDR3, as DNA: TGTGCCAGCAGTGATATACAGGGGTTGCGCTACACCTTC. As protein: CASSDIQGLRYTF.

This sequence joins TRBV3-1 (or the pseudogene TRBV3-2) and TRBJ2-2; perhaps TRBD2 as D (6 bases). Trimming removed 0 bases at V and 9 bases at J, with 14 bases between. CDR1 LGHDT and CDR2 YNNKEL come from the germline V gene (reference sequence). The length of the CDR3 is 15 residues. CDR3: CASSQDEGGERELFF. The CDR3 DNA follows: TGTGCCAGCAGCCAAGACGAGGGAGGAGAAAGGGAGCTGTTTTTT.

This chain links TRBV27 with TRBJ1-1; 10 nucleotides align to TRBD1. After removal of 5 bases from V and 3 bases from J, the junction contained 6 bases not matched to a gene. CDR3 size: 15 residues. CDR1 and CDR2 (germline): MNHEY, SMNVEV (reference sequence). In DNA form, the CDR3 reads TGTGCCAGCAGTCCACGGACAGGGGGGGACACTGAAGCTTTCTTT. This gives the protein CASSPRTGGDTEAFF.

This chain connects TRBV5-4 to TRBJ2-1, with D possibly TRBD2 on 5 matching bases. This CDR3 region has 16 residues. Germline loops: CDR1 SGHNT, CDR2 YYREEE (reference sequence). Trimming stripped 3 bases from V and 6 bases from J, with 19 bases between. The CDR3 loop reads CASSSALANLANEQFF. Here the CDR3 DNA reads TGTGCCAGCAGCTCGGCTCTAGCAAACCTGGCCAATGAGCAGTTCTTC.

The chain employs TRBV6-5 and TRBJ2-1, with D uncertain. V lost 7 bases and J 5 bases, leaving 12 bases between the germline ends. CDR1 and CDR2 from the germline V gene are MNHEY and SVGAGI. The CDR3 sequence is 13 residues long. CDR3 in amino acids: CASTISGNNEQFF. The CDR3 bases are TGTGCCAGCACTATATCAGGTAACAATGAGCAGTTCTTC.

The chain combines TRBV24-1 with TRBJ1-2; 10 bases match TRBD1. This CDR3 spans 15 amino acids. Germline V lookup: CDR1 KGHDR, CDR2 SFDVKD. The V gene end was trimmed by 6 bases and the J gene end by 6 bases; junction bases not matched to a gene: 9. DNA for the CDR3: TGTGCCACCAGTCAGCCGGGACAGGGGACGAATGGCTACACCTTC. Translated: CATSQPGQGTNGYTF.

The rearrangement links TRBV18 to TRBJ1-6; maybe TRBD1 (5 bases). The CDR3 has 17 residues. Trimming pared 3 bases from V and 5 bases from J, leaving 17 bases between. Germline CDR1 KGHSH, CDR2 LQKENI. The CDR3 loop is CASSPLQEPLDNSPLHF. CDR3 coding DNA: TGTGCCAGCTCACCCTTACAGGAACCCCTCGATAATTCACCCCTCCACTTT.

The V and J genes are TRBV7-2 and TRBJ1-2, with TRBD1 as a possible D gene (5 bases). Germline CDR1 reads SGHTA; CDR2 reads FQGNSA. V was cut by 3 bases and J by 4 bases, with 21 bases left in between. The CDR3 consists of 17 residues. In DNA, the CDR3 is TGTGCCAGCAGCTTTAGGCGAGGCTCGGGGCGCGGCTATGGCTACACCTTC. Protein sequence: CASSFRRGSGRGYGYTF.

The CDR3 loop reads CASSSSPLAYEQYV. CDR3 in DNA: TGTGCCAGCAGCAGTAGCCCGCTAGCGTACGAGCAGTACGTC. This sequence joins TRBV7-8 and TRBJ2-7, with D possibly matching TRBD2 (6 bases). This CDR3 is built from 14 residues. The V end lost 5 bases, the J end lost 4 bases, and 15 bases lay between the germline ends. Germline V lookup: CDR1 SGHVS, CDR2 FQNEAQ.

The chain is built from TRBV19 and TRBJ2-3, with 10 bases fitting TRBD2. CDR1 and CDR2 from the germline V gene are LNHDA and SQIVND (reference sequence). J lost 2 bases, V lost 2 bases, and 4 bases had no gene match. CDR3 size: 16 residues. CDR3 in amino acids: CASSIYLAGDTDTQYF. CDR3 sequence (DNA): TGTGCCAGTAGTATATATCTAGCGGGAGACACAGATACGCAGTATTTT.

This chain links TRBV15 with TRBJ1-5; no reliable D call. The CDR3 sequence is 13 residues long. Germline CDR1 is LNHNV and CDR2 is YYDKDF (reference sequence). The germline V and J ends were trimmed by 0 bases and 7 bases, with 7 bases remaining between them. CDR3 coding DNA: TGTGCCACCAGCAGAGATTTCACACAGCCCCAGCATTTT. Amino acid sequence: CATSRDFTQPQHF.

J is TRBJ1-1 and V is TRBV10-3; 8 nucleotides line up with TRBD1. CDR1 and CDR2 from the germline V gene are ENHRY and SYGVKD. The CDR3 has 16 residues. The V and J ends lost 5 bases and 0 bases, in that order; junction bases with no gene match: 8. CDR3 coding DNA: TGTGCCATCAGTTCTTATGACAGGGGTATGAACACTGAAGCTTTCTTT. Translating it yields CAISSYDRGMNTEAFF.

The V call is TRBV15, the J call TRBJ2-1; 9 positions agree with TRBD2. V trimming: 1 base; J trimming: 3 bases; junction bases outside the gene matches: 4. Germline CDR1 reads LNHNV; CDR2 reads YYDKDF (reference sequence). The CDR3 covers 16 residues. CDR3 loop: CATSRAGRGGYNEQFF. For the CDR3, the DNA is TGTGCCACCAGCAGAGCCGGGCGGGGGGGCTACAATGAGCAGTTCTTC.